One TCR beta chain is described in this entry. Its antigen is currently not known. No much larger clonotype is one base removed from it; base qualities were not supplied. The goal of deep resolution MiSeq sequencing was a depth between 1 in 1 million and 1 in 200,000 T cells, and coverage averaged 10x per clonotype. The immunoSEQ hsTCRB Kit was used to generate TCR beta libraries. As for the original processing: The data were analyzed with ImmunoSEQ Analyzer and ImmunoSEQ Data Assistant, and V, D and J gene assignments followed IMGT definitions. Clonality, with values ranging from 0 to 1, was calculated as one minus the normalized Shannon entropy of productive rearrangement frequencies. Only overrepresented clonotypes making up at least 0.05% of each patient's repertoire were included in the public clonotype analysis. Repertoires from some 14 age-matched healthy donors in immuneACCESS were used as clonality controls. TCRdb took over this immuneACCESS table, retaining in-frame rearrangements with V and J assigned. Such tables are incomplete; in checked studies, under half of the missing clones stem from an unresolved V gene, and the remainder is unexplained. The V and J calls and clone size were taken over from that table, and D and trimming were inferred from the DNA. The sample has some 140,000 clones on record, approximately 80% of them singletons. The top ten hold roughly 12% of the sample.

The data are from a study of cytotoxic CD8 clonotypes in ibrutinib-treated CLL (dated by TCRdb to about 2021). Some background on the complete study: The cohort had around twelve relapsed/refractory and about 15 treatment-naive patients; approximately 18 were IGHV unmutated. Cryopreserved peripheral blood mononuclear cells were obtained prior to treatment, at the time of response, and at either disease progression or sustained remission. Partial responses were observed in roughly 24 patients and complete responses in 2; after a median follow-up of roughly 72 months, remission was maintained in approximately 14 patients and progression was observed in roughly twelve. Every remission and progressive disease sample was obtained while ibrutinib was still being received by the patients. Longitudinal samples were available for about 30% of the roughly 86 trial participants. Samples at response were collected after a median of roughly twelve months of treatment, with a range of roughly 6 to 40 months. On average, each sample yielded 255,043 productive templates and around 98,000 productive rearrangements. Findings and caveats that apply to the study as a whole: Public clonotypes were rare and either contracted or stayed stable during treatment, and the rise in clonality at ibrutinib response reflected the expansion of private clonotypes. Baseline clonality was found to be higher than that of age-matched healthy donors and was strongly correlated with circulating CD8+ T-cell counts. Clonality increased at ibrutinib response, stayed stable in sustained remission, and fell back toward baseline at progression. Sampling times were not matched between patients in sustained remission and patients whose disease was progressing, and lymph node repertoires were not examined.

According to the germline V gene (reference sequence), CDR1 reads LNHDA and CDR2 reads SQIVND. Taken from cysteine to phenylalanine, the CDR3 has 15 residues. Kept here is only the CDR3 DNA, which spans 45 bases and is read in frame from base 1. Germline trimming: 3 bases from V, 9 bases from J; junction bases outside gene matches: 8. The time point label corresponds to: about twelve months on ibrutinib. Approximately 2 micrograms of genomic DNA were extracted from cryopreserved PBMCs for TCR beta library preparation. Longitudinal blood samples from CLL patients on ibrutinib monotherapy were analyzed using high-throughput TCR beta sequencing. The patients were enrolled in a single-center, open-label phase 2 trial of ibrutinib monotherapy.

This clonotype was sampled from a human donor with chronic lymphocytic leukemia. The sequencing here drew on PBMCs, taken after 12 months of ibrutinib treatment. Here the chain combines TRBV19 and TRBJ2-1; TRBD1 aligns with 10 central bases. The bases are TGTGCCAGTAGTATCAGGACAGGGGGATCGGGTGAGCAGTTCTTC. Translated, it reads CASSIRTGGSGEQFF.